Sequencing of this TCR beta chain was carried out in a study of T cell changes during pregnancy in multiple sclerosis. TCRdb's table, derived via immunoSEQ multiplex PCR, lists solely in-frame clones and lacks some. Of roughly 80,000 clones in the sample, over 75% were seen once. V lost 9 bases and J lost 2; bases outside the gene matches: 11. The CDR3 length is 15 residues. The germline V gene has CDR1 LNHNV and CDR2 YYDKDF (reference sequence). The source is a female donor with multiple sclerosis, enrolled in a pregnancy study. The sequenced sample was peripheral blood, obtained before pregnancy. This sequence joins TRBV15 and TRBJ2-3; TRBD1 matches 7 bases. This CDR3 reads CATRPGQLPTDTQYF. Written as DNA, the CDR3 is TGTGCCACACGGCCGGGACAGCTTCCCACAGATACGCAGTATTTT.